The 9 T cell receptor beta chains below were found in one sample sequenced in a study of blood T cell repertoires in COVID-19 (TCRdb year 2020). Libraries were prepared through the immunoSEQ multiplex PCR assay. The clones in this table, taken by TCRdb from immuneACCESS, are in-frame only. Not every clone is retained; where verified, under half of the shortfall comes from an unresolved V gene, and the cause of the rest is unknown. The sample records tens of thousands of clones, 86% of which are singletons. Around 20% of the sample lies in the top ten. The sample taken for sequencing was peripheral blood. The source of these receptors is a woman older than 75 with acute or convalescent COVID-19.

The chain links TRBV10-3 to TRBJ1-2; possible D gene TRBD1, 6 bases. The CDR3 runs to 15 residues. V was shortened by 0 bases and J by 7 bases, with 15 bases between the two germline ends. CDR1 and CDR2 (germline): ENHRY, SYGVKD. CDR3 coding DNA: TGTGCCATCAGTGAGTCACCTCAGGGGTTAGGTGGCTACACCTTC. Translating gives CAISESPQGLGGYTF.

The table lists this clone with a count of one. The rearrangement joins TRBV14 to TRBJ2-2, with TRBD1 matching over 10 bases. This CDR3 has 18 residues. V shed 1 base and J 0 bases; nucleotides not matched to a gene: 5. Germline CDR1 SGHDN, CDR2 FVKESK. CDR3 loop: CASSQARDRGPNTGELFF. In nucleotides, the CDR3 is TGTGCCAGCAGCCAAGCCAGGGACAGGGGCCCGAACACCGGGGAGCTGTTTTTT.

A note on this clone: The identical CDR3 is also encoded by other nucleotide sequences in the sample. The DNA of the CDR3 is TGCGCCAGCAGCTTGGACAGCCTTAATGAAAAACTGTTTTTT. The encoded protein is CASSLDSLNEKLFF. V usage is TRBV5-1 and J usage is TRBJ1-4; D is unresolved. V lost 0 bases and J lost 4, with 7 bases in between. The CDR3 is 14 residues long. Germline CDR1 SGHRS, CDR2 YFSETQ.

The V call is TRBV5-1, the J call TRBJ2-1; D possibly corresponds to TRBD1 (5 bases). V lost 5 bases, J lost 1 base, and 19 bases lay in between. This CDR3 is built from 17 residues. Germline-derived CDR1 and CDR2 are SGHRS and YFSETQ. The CDR3 is CASSHGIGTGSYNEQFF. In DNA, the CDR3 is TGCGCCAGCAGTCACGGAATAGGCACAGGTTCCTACAATGAGCAGTTCTTC. Complete variable domain (other parts from reference TRBV5-1 and TRBJ2-1): KAGVTQTPRYLIKTRGQQVTLSCSPISGHRSVSWYQQTPGQGLQFLFEYFSETQRNKGNFPGRFSGRQFSNSRSEMNVSTLELGDSALYLCASSHGIGTGSYNEQFFGPGTRLTVL.

The rearrangement joins TRBV28 to TRBJ1-2; weak D call: TRBD1 (6 bases). CDR3 length: 14 amino acids. Germline V gene data show CDR1 as MDHEN and CDR2 as SYDVKM. Trimming left V 3 bases short and J 3 bases short, with 11 bases between. The CDR3 is CASSFLGADYGYTF. CDR3 sequence (DNA): TGTGCCAGCAGTTTCTTGGGGGCGGACTATGGCTACACCTTC.

The V call is TRBV18, the J call TRBJ1-6; D is unclear. V lost 8 bases and J lost 5, with 7 bases in between. From germline, CDR1 is KGHSH and CDR2 LQKENI. CDR3 size: 12 residues. CDR3 DNA: TGTGCCAGCGCCGGGGATAATTCACCCCTCCACTTT. This sequence encodes CASAGDNSPLHF.

V gene TRBV29-1 combines with J gene TRBJ2-7, with 7 positions matching TRBD1. This CDR3 has 18 amino acids. Germline CDR1 and CDR2: SQVTM and ANQGSEA. Germline trimming cut 6 bases from V and 3 bases from J; bases unmatched to any gene: 23. CDR3 coding DNA: TGCAGCGTGGGGGCCGGTTACCTGCACAGGGGATCCCGCTACGAGCAGTACTTC. As protein: CSVGAGYLHRGSRYEQYF.

V gene TRBV9 combines with J gene TRBJ1-5; 7 positions agree with TRBD1. This CDR3 is built from 13 residues. Germline V gene lookup returns CDR1 SGDLS and CDR2 YYNGEE. Trimming at V came to 4 bases and at J to 5 bases, leaving 3 bases not matched to a gene. The CDR3 sequence: CASSPTGHQPQHF. The CDR3, as DNA: TGTGCCAGCAGCCCGACAGGGCATCAGCCCCAGCATTTT.

The chain employs TRBV29-1 and TRBJ1-4; no clear D. This CDR3 has 15 amino acids. Looked up from germline, CDR1 is SQVTM and CDR2 is ANQGSEA. Trimming shortened V by 4 bases and J by 0 bases, and 12 bases separated the two germline ends. CDR3: CSVVDTMATNEKLFF. In DNA, the CDR3 is TGCAGCGTTGTTGATACTATGGCAACTAATGAAAAACTGTTTTTT.